The sequence of this TCR beta chain was determined in a study of T cell responses to AZD1222 COVID-19 vaccine. Generated by immunoSEQ multiplex PCR, the TCRdb table keeps only in-frame clones and is missing some. This sample has approximately 260,000 clones, with more than 85% found just once. Regarding the study as a whole: Spike-specific TCR breadth rose after two AZD1222 doses, and depth rose as well. Epitopes outside B.1.351 and B.1.1.7 mutated regions reportedly drew nearly half of spike TCRs.

As for this clone: The antigen remains undetermined.

The CDR3 runs to 14 residues. Trimming stripped 7 bases from V and 4 bases from J, with 17 bases between. In germline, CDR1 is SQVTM, CDR2 ANQGSEA. The V and J genes are TRBV29-1 and TRBJ2-1, with D perhaps assigned TRBD1 or TRBD2 (5 bases each). The sample here was peripheral blood, taken on day 0 of AZD1222 vaccination. The TCR originated in an adult in good health. The chain's CDR3 is CSGSPGTEYNEQFF. For the CDR3, the DNA is TGCAGCGGTTCCCCCGGGACGGAGTACAATGAGCAGTTCTTC.